This T cell receptor beta chain stems from a study of cytomegalovirus exposure and HLA in healthy donors. Overall study: Across more than 350 genotyped donors, just over 80% landed in the Caucasian-associated ancestry cluster. The study, taken as a whole, reports: The majority of CMV-associated TCR beta chains were reported as apparently HLA-restricted in a later analysis.

For this clone: What it binds is not known.

Primers for the PCR totalled 60 Vbeta and 13 Jbeta. In the original processing: Roughly 81 million unique TCR beta chains, 9 million to 14 million shared, were counted in a later analysis. The data were produced by immunoSEQ multiplex PCR, yet TCRdb's version contains in-frame clones alone and is incomplete. V, J and clone size are taken as reported in that table, and D and trimming were inferred from the DNA itself. The sample has over 100,000 clones, 65% to 80% seen once. The origin of this receptor is a female donor in good health and CMV-seronegative. Material: PBMCs.

The CDR3 region is CASSLAWGGQTEAFF. CDR3 coding DNA: TGTGCCAGCAGCTTAGCGTGGGGGGGCCAAACTGAAGCTTTCTTT. The chain links TRBV7-2 to TRBJ1-1; D perhaps matches TRBD1 (6 bases). V was cut by 0 bases and J by 5 bases, with 13 bases left in between. The CDR3 runs 15 residues. In germline, CDR1 is SGHTA, CDR2 FQGNSA.